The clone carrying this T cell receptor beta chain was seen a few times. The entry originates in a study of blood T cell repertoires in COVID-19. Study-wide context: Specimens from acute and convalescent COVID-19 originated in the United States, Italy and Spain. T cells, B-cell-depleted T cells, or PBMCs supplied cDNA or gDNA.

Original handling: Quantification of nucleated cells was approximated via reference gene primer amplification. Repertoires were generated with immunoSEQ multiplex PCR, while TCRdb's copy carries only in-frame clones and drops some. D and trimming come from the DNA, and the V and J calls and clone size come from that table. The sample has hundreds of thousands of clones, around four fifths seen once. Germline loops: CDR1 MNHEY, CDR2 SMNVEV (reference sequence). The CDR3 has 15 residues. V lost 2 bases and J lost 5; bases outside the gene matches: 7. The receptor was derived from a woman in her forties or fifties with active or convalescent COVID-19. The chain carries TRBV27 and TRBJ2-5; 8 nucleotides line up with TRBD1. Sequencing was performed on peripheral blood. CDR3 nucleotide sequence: TGTGCCAGCAGTTTAACCAGGGGGCATGGGGAGACCCAGTACTTC. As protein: CASSLTRGHGETQYF.